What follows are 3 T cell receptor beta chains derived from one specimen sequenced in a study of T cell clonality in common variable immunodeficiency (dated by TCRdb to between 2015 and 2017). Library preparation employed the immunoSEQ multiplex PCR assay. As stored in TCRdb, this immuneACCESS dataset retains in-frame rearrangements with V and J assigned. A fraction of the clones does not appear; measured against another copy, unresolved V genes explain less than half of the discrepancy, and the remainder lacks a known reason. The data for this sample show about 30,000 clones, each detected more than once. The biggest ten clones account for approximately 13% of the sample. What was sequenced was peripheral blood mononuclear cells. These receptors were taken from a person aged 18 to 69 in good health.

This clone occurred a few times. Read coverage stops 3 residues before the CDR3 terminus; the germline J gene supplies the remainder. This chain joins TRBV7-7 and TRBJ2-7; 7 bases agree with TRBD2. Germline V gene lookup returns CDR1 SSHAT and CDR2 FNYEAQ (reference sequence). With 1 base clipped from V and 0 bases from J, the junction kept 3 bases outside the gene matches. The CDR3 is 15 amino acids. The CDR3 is CASSLVGGGSYEQYF. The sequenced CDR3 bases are TGTGCCAGCAGCTTAGTTGGCGGGGGCTCCTACGAG. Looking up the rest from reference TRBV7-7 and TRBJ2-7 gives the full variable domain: GAGVSQSPRYKVTKRGQDVTLRCDPISSHATLYWYQQALGQGPEFLTYFNYEAQPDKSGLPSDRFSAERPEGSISTLTIQRTEQRDSAMYRCASSLVGGGSYEQYFGPGTRLTVT.

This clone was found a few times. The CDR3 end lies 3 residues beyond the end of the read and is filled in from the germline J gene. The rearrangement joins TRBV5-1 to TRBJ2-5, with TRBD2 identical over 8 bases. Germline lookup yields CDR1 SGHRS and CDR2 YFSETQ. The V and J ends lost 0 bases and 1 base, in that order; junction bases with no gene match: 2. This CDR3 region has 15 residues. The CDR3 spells CASSLGRGAQETQYF. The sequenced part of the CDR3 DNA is TGCGCCAGCAGCTTGGGGCGGGGGGCCCAAGAGACC.

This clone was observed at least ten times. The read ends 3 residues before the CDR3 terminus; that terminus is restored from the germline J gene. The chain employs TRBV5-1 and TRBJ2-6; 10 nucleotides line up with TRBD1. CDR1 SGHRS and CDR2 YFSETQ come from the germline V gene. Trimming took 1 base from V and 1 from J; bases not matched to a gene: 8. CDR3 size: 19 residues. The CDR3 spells CASSLSFVGQGSGANVLTF. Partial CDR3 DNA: TGCGCCAGCAGCTTGTCGTTCGTGGGACAGGGGTCTGGGGCCAACGTC.